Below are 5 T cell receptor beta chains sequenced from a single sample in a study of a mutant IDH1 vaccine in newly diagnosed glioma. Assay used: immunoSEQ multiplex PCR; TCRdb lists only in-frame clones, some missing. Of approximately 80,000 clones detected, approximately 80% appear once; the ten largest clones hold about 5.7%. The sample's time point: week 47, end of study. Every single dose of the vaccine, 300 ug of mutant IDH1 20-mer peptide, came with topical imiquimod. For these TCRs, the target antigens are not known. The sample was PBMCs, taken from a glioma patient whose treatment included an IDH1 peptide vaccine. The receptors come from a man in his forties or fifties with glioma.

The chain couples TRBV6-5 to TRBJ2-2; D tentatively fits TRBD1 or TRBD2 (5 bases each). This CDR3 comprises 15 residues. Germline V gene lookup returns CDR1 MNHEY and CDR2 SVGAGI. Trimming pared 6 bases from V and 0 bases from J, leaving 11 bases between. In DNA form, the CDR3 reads TGTGCCAGCAGATCGGGACGGACGAACACCGGGGAGCTGTTTTTT. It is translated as CASRSGRTNTGELFF.

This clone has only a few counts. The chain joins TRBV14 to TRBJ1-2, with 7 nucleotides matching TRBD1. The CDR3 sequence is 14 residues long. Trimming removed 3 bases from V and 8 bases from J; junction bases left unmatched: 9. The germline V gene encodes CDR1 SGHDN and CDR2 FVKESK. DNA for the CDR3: TGTGCCAGCAGCCAGACCAACAGGGGCCAAGGCTACACCTTC. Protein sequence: CASSQTNRGQGYTF.

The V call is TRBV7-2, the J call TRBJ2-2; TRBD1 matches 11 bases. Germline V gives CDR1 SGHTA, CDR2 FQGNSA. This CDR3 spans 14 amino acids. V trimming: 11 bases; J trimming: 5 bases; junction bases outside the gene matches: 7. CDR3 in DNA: TGTGCCTCTAGGACAGGGGGCATAACCGGGGAGCTGTTTTTT. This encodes CASRTGGITGELFF.

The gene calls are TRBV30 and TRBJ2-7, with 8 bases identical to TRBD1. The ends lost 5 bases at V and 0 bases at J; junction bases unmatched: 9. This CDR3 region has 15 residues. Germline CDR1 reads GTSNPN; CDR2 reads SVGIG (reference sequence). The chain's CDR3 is CAWGFGQGSSYEQYF. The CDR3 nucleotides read TGTGCCTGGGGTTTCGGACAGGGTAGCTCCTACGAGCAGTACTTC.

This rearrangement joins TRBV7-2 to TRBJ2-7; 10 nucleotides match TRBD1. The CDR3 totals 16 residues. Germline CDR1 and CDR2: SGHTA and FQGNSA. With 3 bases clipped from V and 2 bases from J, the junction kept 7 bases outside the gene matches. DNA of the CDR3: TGTGCCAGCAGCTTCCTGGGGGACAGGGGAACCTACGAGCAGTACTTC. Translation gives CASSFLGDRGTYEQYF.